The 21 T cell receptor beta chains presented below share a single source sample, sequenced in a study of shared clonotypes between healthy human individuals. Clones were sequenced by immunoSEQ multiplex PCR, and TCRdb holds only the in-frame ones, with some missing. Among about 1 million clones, 75% to 80% were seen once, and the ten largest hold under 0.65%. Sequencing was done on a sample of memory CD4+ T cells from PBMCs. This sample's subset: CD45RA-negative fraction. The receptors were gathered from a man younger than 30 in good health. Some clones in this sample may be carry-over from other donors' samples.

As concerns this clone: A much larger clone sits a single nucleotide away, making a read error possible. The sample contains more than one DNA sequence encoding this CDR3. This chain joins TRBV5-1 and TRBJ2-5; the match to TRBD1 covers 10 bases. The CDR3 extends over 15 amino acids. Germline loops: CDR1 SGHRS, CDR2 YFSETQ. V trimming: 0 bases; J trimming: 3 bases; junction bases outside the gene matches: 2. The CDR3 loop reads CASSLVGTGEETQYF. As DNA, the CDR3 is TGCGCCAGCAGCTTGGTCGGGACAGGGGAAGAGACCCAGTACTTC.

The chain recombines TRBV21-1 with TRBJ2-1; the table names TRBD2, a call not compared with the DNA. TRBV21-1 is a pseudogene locus. The CDR3 length is 17 residues. CDR3 protein: CASSKVFGNPDPNEQFF. The DNA of the CDR3 is TGTGCCAGCAGCAAAGTTTTCGGGAACCCCGACCCCAATGAGCAGTTCTTC.

This clone was observed a single time. The CDR3 sequence: CASTLSGVDTQYF. The CDR3 DNA follows: TGTGCCAGCACTTTGTCCGGGGTGGATACGCAGTATTTT. The chain uses TRBV6-1 and TRBJ2-3, with D possibly matching TRBD2 (5 bases). Trimming took 7 bases from V and 6 from J, leaving 14 bases between them. The CDR3 spans 13 residues. Germline assignment: CDR1 MNHNS and CDR2 SASEGT.

The V and J genes are TRBV11-3 and TRBJ1-1; D unresolved. The V and J ends lost 3 bases and 2 bases respectively, with 7 bases between them. This CDR3 spans 13 amino acids. Germline V gives CDR1 SGHNT, CDR2 YENEEA. The CDR3 region is CASSFSSNTEAFF. The CDR3 DNA reads as TGTGCCAGCAGCTTTTCCTCAAACACTGAAGCTTTCTTT.

The rearrangement uses TRBV28 and TRBJ2-3; D might be TRBD2 (6 bases). Per the germline V gene, CDR1 is MDHEN and CDR2 is SYDVKM. Trimming cost V 10 bases and J 0 bases, with 14 bases left between them. The CDR3 totals 14 residues. In DNA form, the CDR3 reads TGTGCCACGACGAGGGCGGGAAGCACAGATACGCAGTATTTT. This gives the protein CATTRAGSTDTQYF.

This clone showed up just a few times. This CDR3 is CAISARLADTQYF. The CDR3, as DNA: TGTGCCATCAGTGCTAGACTAGCAGATACGCAGTATTTT. V and J are TRBV10-3 and TRBJ2-3, with a weak D call TRBD2 (6 bases). In germline, CDR1 is ENHRY, CDR2 SYGVKD. The CDR3 runs 13 residues. V lost 4 bases and J 4 bases, leaving 9 bases between the germline ends.

As to this clone: This sample also contains other DNA sequences that code for the same CDR3. The chain employs TRBV30 and TRBJ1-1; tentative D call: TRBD1 (5 bases). Trimming cost V 2 bases and J 5 bases, with 15 bases left between them. The CDR3 sequence is 14 residues long. In germline, CDR1 is GTSNPN, CDR2 SVGIG (reference sequence). The DNA of the CDR3 is TGTGCCTGGAGTTCCGCCGGGGGGGGAACTGAAGCTTTCTTT. Translated: CAWSSAGGGTEAFF. Using reference TRBV30 and TRBJ1-1 for the parts outside the CDR3, the full variable domain is SQTIHQWPATLVQPVGSPLSLECTVEGTSNPNLYWYRQAAGRGLQLLFYSVGIGQISSEVPQNLSASRPQDRQFILSSKKLLLSDSGFYLCAWSSAGGGTEAFFGQGTRLTVV.

The chain links TRBV5-5 to TRBJ2-5; D perhaps matches TRBD2 (5 bases). The DNA end is more similar to TRBJ2-7, so the J call may be wrong. The germline V gene encodes CDR1 SGHKS and CDR2 YYEKEE (reference sequence). The CDR3 is 14 residues long. CDR3 nucleotides: TGTGCCAGCAGCTTGGCCAACGGGGCCTACGAGCAGTACTTC. This sequence encodes CASSLANGAYEQYF.

This clone showed up many times. The J gene is TRBJ2-1, the V gene TRBV5-6; possible D gene TRBD2, 5 bases. The germline V gene encodes CDR1 SGHDT and CDR2 YYEEEE. The CDR3 spans 11 residues. V gave up 0 bases and J gave up 10 bases, with 5 bases separating them. The CDR3 spells CASSLEREQFF. CDR3 in DNA: TGTGCCAGCAGCTTGGAGCGGGAGCAGTTCTTC.

The rearrangement links TRBV4-3 to TRBJ2-3; 10 nucleotides line up with TRBD1. CDR3 length: 16 amino acids. J was trimmed by 2 bases and V by 1 base; bases with no gene match: 3. The V gene's germline CDR1 is LGHNA and CDR2 YSLEER. CDR3 DNA: TGCGCCAGCAGCCAAGGGACAGGGGGATTCACAGATACGCAGTATTTT. This gives the protein CASSQGTGGFTDTQYF.

In this sample, this clone turned up a few times. The rearrangement joins TRBV28 to TRBJ1-3; D not certain. Germline CDR1 MDHEN, CDR2 SYDVKM. CDR3 length: 13 amino acids. V lost 6 bases, J lost 0 bases, and 6 bases lay in between. The CDR3 spells CASSIDSGNTIYF. CDR3 coding DNA: TGTGCCAGCAGCATCGACTCTGGAAACACCATATATTTT.

The count of this clone is one. The chain combines TRBV4-2 with TRBJ2-5; tentative D call: TRBD2 (7 bases). The germline V gene has CDR1 LGHNA and CDR2 YNFKEQ. V was clipped by 2 bases and J by 5 bases, with 18 bases between them. The CDR3 sequence is 16 residues long. As DNA, the CDR3 is TGTGCCAGCAGCCAAAAAGCCCGGGGGGCCCGGGAGACCCAGTACTTC. It is translated as CASSQKARGARETQYF.

This clone came up once. V usage is TRBV27 and J usage is TRBJ1-5, with 9 nucleotides matching TRBD1. From germline, CDR1 is MNHEY and CDR2 SMNVEV (reference sequence). This CDR3 comprises 14 residues. V lost 5 bases and J lost 5; bases outside the gene matches: 4. CDR3 coding DNA: TGTGCCAGCAGTGGCGGGACAGGGCATCAGCCCCAGCATTTT. Translation gives CASSGGTGHQPQHF.

V is TRBV9 and J is TRBJ2-7; no firm D call. Germline V lookup: CDR1 SGDLS, CDR2 YYNGEE. Trimming pared 7 bases from V and 2 bases from J, leaving 16 bases between. This CDR3 has 14 residues. The CDR3 nucleotides read TGTGCCAGCTCCCGCAGCCCTTCCCCCTACGAGCAGTACTTC. It encodes CASSRSPSPYEQYF.

This sequence joins TRBV4-2 and TRBJ1-1; TRBD1 is a possible D gene (5 bases). Germline CDR1 is LGHNA and CDR2 is YNFKEQ. The CDR3 runs to 15 residues. The V end was cut by 4 bases, the J end by 1 base, with 13 bases between. The CDR3 region has the DNA TGTGCCAGCAGCCGGGCGGGGCGGCAGAACACTGAAGCTTTCTTT. It codes for CASSRAGRQNTEAFF.

The chain combines TRBV28 with TRBJ2-7; 11 bases align to TRBD1. The CDR3 is made up of 15 amino acids. Germline values: CDR1 MDHEN, CDR2 SYDVKM. After removal of 6 bases from V and 5 bases from J, the junction contained 9 bases not matched to a gene. As DNA, the CDR3 is TGTGCCAGCAGCCGATCCGGACAGGGGGCAGACGAGCAGTACTTC. Translated, it gives CASSRSGQGADEQYF.

This chain links TRBV28 with TRBJ1-4; D is perhaps TRBD1 (6 bases). Germline V lookup: CDR1 MDHEN, CDR2 SYDVKM. This CDR3 has 16 amino acids. The V and J ends lost 5 bases and 6 bases respectively, with 19 bases between them. The CDR3 region has the DNA TGTGCCAGCAGTGGCCAGGGGTGGGGGGGTTATGAAAAACTGTTTTTT. Translating gives CASSGQGWGGYEKLFF.

The rearrangement joins TRBV5-4 to TRBJ1-2; tentatively, D is TRBD1 (5 bases). The ends were cut back, 9 bases at V and 4 bases at J, with 19 bases in the middle. CDR3 size: 14 residues. Germline-derived CDR1 and CDR2 are SGHNT and YYREEE (reference sequence). CDR3 coding DNA: TGTGCCACCGGGATAAGGGACTACGGCTATGGCTACACCTTC. Translated: CATGIRDYGYGYTF.

The rearrangement links TRBV11-1 to TRBJ1-3; possible D gene TRBD1, 6 bases. Per the germline V gene, CDR1 is SGHAT and CDR2 is FQDESV (reference sequence). The CDR3 has 16 amino acids. V lost 2 bases, J lost 1 base, and 12 bases lay in between. The CDR3 loop reads CASSLRGGNSGNTIYF. CDR3 nucleotide sequence: TGTGCCAGCAGCTTACGAGGGGGGAATTCTGGAAACACCATATATTTT.

This clone was counted a few times. The rearrangement uses TRBV7-8 and TRBJ2-5; 8 bases align to TRBD2. Per germline, CDR1 SGHVS and CDR2 FQNEAQ. The CDR3 sequence is 15 residues long. Trimming at V came to 5 bases and at J to 3 bases, leaving 8 bases not matched to a gene. The CDR3 is CASSPLAGKEETQYF. The DNA of the CDR3 is TGTGCCAGCAGCCCCCTAGCGGGTAAGGAAGAGACCCAGTACTTC.

The chain links TRBV7-6 to TRBJ2-2; D gene uncertain. V lost 3 bases and J lost 0, with 11 bases in between. From germline, CDR1 is SGHVS and CDR2 FNYEAQ. CDR3 size: 16 residues. CDR3 residues: CASSLQTATNTGELFF. The CDR3 DNA reads TGTGCCAGCAGCTTGCAGACGGCTACGAACACCGGGGAGCTGTTTTTT.